This section outlines one T cell receptor beta chain sequence together with its context. Trimming took 3 bases from V and 8 from J, leaving 19 bases between them. The CDR3 contains 15 residues. The germline V gene encodes CDR1 MGHRA and CDR2 YSYEKL. Produced via immunoSEQ multiplex PCR; TCRdb's table is partial and in-frame only. The sample consists of around 65,000 clones, 82% of them appearing once. This sample was taken from a study of blood T cell repertoires in COVID-19. Across the study: There were acute and convalescent COVID-19 samples, and they came from the United States, Italy and Spain. Sources were T cells, B-cell-depleted T cells, or PBMCs; the material itself was cDNA or gDNA.

This receptor was identified in a human donor in a cohort sampled during active COVID-19. Input material: peripheral blood. The gene calls are TRBV4-1 and TRBJ1-2; D is possibly TRBD1 (6 bases). In nucleotides, the CDR3 is TGCGCCAGCAGCCACATTTACAGGGAAACAGTGGGCTACACCTTC. As protein: CASSHIYRETVGYTF.